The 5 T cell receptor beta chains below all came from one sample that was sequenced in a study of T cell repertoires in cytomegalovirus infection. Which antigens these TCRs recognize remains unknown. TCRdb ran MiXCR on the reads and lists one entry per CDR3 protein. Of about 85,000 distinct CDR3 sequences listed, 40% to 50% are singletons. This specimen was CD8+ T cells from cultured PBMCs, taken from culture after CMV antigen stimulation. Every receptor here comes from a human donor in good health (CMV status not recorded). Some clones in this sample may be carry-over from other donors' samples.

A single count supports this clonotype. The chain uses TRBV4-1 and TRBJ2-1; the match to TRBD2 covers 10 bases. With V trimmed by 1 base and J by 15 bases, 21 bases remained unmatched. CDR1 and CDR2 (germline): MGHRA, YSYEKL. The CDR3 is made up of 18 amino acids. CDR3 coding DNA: TGCGCCAGCAGCCAAGCCCAAGACTTCCTAGCGGGAGTGAACCCCGGGTTCTTC. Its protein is CASSQAQDFLAGVNPGFF.

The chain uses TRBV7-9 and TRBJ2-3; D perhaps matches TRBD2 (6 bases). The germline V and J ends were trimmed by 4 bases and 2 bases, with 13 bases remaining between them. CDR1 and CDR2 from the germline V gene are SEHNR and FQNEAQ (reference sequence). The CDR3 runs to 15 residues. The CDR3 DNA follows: TGTGCCAGCAGCTCGTCCCGGGACTTCACAGATACGCAGTATTTT. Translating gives CASSSSRDFTDTQYF.

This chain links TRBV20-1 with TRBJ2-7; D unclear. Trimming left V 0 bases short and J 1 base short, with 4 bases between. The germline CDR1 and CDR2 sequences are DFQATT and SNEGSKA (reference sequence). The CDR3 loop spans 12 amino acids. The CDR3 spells CSARDPSYEQYF. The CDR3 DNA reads TGCAGTGCTAGAGATCCATCCTACGAGCAGTACTTC.

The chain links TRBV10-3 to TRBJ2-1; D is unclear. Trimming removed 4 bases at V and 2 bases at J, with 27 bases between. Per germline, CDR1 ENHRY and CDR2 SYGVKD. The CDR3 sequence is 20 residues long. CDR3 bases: TGTGCCATCAGTGTGGTGAGCACCCCAACAACAACCGGAGCCTACAATGAGCAGTTCTTC. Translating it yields CAISVVSTPTTTGAYNEQFF.

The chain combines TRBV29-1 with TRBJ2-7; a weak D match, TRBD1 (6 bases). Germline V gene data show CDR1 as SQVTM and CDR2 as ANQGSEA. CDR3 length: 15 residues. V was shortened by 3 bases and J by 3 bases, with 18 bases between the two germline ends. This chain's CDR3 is CSVEGTPVGDYEQYF. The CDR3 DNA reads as TGCAGCGTTGAGGGGACACCAGTTGGTGACTACGAGCAGTACTTC.